This is a list of T cell receptor beta chains from one sample in a study of blood T cell repertoires in COVID-19. The table came from immunoSEQ multiplex PCR; TCRdb's copy has only in-frame clones and leaves some out. The sample lists fewer than 200,000 clones; around 87% were seen once. The material sequenced was peripheral blood. The receptors here all came from an older woman with COVID-19, enrolled during active disease. CDR3s include the opening cysteine and the closing phenylalanine or tryptophan. A D gene is named only where the DNA matches it firmly. Clone size, where shown, is once, few, many, or a class for clones that have expanded.

j_call clone_size d_call v_call cdr3_nt cdr3_aa
TRBJ2-2 . TRBD2 TRBV6-1 TGTGCCAGCAGTGAGTCTCTAGCGGGATTAGCCGGGGAGCTGTTTTTT CASSESLAGLAGELFF
TRBJ2-3 . TRBD2 TRBV7-9 TGTGCCAGCAGCTCGACTAGCGGCACAGATACGCAGTATTTT CASSSTSGTDTQYF
TRBJ2-7 . TRBD1 TRBV13 TGTGCCAGCAGCCGAACCCCGGGACAGTCCTCCTACGAGCAGTACTTC CASSRTPGQSSYEQYF
TRBJ2-1 . TRBD2 TRBV6-5 TGTGCCAGCAGTTACTATGGCGGGAGGGTGGGTGAGCAGTTCTTC CASSYYGGRVGEQFF
TRBJ1-2 . . TRBV6-6 TGTGCCAGCAGTCCCCCCCTGGACAGTCAGAGACCTTATGGCTACACCTTC CASSPPLDSQRPYGYTF
TRBJ2-1 . . TRBV10-1 TGCGCCAAATCCCTTGTCGATGAGCAGTTCTTC CAKSLVDEQFF
TRBJ1-1 . . TRBV5-1 TGCGCCAGCAGCTTAAGGCAGGGAGGCAACACTGAAGCTTTCTTT CASSLRQGGNTEAFF
TRBJ2-7 . . TRBV5-1 TGCGCCAGCAGCTCGGTTGGGTCGGGGGAGCAGTACTTC CASSSVGSGEQYF
TRBJ1-1 . TRBD1 TRBV27 TGTGCCAGCACCCCAGGGGGCTGGACTGAAGCTTTCTTT CASTPGGWTEAFF
TRBJ2-7 . TRBD2 TRBV19 TGTGCCAGTAGTACCCGGTCGTCGGGAGGGCCCCACGAGCAGTACTTC CASSTRSSGGPHEQYF
TRBJ2-4 few . TRBV24-1 TGTGCCACCAGTGATTTTCGGAACATTCAGTACTTC CATSDFRNIQYF
TRBJ2-4 . . TRBV29-1 TGCAGCGTGGGTCTAGGAAACATTCAGTACTTC CSVGLGNIQYF
TRBJ1-1 . . TRBV9 TGTGCCAGCAGCTTGGGACATTCGAACACTGAAGCTTTCTTT CASSLGHSNTEAFF
TRBJ2-7 . TRBD1 TRBV19 TGTGCCAGTAGTATTCAGGGGGCGTCTGGCGAGCAGTACTTC CASSIQGASGEQYF
TRBJ2-2 . TRBD2 TRBV6-5 TGTGCCAGCAGCTGGAGCGGGAGCGGAACCGGGGAGCTGTTTTTT CASSWSGSGTGELFF
TRBJ2-5 . . TRBV2 TGTGCCAGCAGTGAATCAGCGGTCCCGTTCGAGACCCAGTACTTC CASSESAVPFETQYF
TRBJ2-7 . . TRBV5-1 TGCGCCAGCAGCTTGGCACAAAGCTCCTACGAGCAGTACTTC CASSLAQSSYEQYF
TRBJ2-7 . TRBD2 TRBV5-4 TGTGCCAGCAGCCCCGGACTAGCGGGAACCTACGAGCAGTACTTC CASSPGLAGTYEQYF
TRBJ1-1 . . TRBV10-3 TGTGCCATCAGTGACTCGGTCGGTGAAGCTTTCTTT CAISDSVGEAFF
TRBJ1-5 . . TRBV30 TGTGCCTGGAGTGTAGGTGGGGCTTCTTTGCATCAGCCCCAGCATTTT CAWSVGGASLHQPQHF